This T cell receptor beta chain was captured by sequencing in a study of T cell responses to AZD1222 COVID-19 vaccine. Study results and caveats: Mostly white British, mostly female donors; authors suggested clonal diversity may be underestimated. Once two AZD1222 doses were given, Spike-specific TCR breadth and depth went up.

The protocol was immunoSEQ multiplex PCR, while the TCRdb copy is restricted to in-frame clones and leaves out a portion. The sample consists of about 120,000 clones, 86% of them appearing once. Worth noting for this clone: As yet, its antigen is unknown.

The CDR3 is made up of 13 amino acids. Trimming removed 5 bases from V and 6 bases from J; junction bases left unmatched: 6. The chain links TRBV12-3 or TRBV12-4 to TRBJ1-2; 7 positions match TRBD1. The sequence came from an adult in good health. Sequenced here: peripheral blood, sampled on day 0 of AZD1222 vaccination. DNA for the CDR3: TGTGCCAGCAGTACAACAGGGGAAAATGGCTACACCTTC. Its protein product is CASSTTGENGYTF.